This paragraph reports one T cell receptor (beta chain). Some clones are missing from TCRdb's copy, which holds only in-frame ones; the method was immunoSEQ multiplex PCR. The sample includes around 39,000 clones, approximately 88% of them seen just once. This CDR3 has 16 residues. Germline CDR1 is SGHRS and CDR2 is YFSETQ. V dropped 2 bases and J dropped 0; count of bases not matched to a gene: 6. These data originate in a study of T cells in localized non-small cell lung cancer. The chain links TRBV5-1 to TRBJ1-1, with 8 bases aligning to TRBD1. This receptor was taken from a woman aged 35-75 years with stage I lung adenocarcinoma. Specimen: peripheral blood, collected before any cancer treatment. CDR3 nucleotides: TGCGCCAGCAGCTTTGGACAGGGAAGGATGAACACTGAAGCTTTCTTT. Its translation: CASSFGQGRMNTEAFF.